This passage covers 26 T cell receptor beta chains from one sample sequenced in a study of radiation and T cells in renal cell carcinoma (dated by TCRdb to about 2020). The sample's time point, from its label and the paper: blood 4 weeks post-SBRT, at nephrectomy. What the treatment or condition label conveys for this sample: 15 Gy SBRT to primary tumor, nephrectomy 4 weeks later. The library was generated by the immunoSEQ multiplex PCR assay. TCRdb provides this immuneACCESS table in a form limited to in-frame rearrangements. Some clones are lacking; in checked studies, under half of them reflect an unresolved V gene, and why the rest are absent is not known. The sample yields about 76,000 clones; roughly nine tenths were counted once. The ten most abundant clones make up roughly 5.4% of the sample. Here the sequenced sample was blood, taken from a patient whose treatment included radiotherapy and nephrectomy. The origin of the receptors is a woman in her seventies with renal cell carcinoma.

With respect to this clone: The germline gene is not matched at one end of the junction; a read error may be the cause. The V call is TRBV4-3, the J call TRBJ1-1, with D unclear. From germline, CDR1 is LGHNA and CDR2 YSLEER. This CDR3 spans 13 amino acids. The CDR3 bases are TGCGCCAGCAGCAAAGATGAACTCACTGAAGCTTTCTTT. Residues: CASSKDELTEAFF.

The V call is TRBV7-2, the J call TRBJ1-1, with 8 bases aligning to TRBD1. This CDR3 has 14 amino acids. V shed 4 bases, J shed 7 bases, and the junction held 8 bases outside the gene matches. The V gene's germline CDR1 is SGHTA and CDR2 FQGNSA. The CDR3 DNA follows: TGTGCCAGCAGCTGGGGACAGGTAAAACTTGAAGCTTTCTTT. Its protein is CASSWGQVKLEAFF.

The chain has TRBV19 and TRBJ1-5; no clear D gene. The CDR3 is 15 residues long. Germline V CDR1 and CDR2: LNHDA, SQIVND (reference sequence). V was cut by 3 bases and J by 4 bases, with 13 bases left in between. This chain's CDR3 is CASSIHESWNQPQHF. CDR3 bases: TGTGCCAGTAGTATCCACGAGTCCTGGAATCAGCCCCAGCATTTT.

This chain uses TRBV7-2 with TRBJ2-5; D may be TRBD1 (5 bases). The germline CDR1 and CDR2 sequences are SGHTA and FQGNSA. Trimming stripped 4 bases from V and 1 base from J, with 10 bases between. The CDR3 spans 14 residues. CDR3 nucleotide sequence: TGTGCCAGCAGCTCTGACAGACTCCAAGAGACCCAGTACTTC. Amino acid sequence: CASSSDRLQETQYF.

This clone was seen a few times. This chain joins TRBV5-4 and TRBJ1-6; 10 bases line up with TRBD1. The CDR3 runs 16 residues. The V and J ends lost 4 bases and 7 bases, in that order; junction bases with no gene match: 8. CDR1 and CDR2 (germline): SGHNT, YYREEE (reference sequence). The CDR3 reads CASSAGTGVRNSPLHF. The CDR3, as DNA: TGTGCCAGCAGCGCAGGGACAGGGGTCCGGAATTCACCCCTCCACTTT.

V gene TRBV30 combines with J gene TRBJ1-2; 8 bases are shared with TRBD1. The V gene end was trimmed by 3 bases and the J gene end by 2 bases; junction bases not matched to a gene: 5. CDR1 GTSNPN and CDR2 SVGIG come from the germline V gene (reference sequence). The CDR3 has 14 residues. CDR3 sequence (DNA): TGTGCCTGGAGACCCGGACAGGGCAACTATGGCTACACCTTC. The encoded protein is CAWRPGQGNYGYTF.

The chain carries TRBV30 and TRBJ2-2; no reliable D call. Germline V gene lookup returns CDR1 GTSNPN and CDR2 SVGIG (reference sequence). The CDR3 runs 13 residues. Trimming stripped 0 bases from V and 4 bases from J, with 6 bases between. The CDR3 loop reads CAWSVKGTGELFF. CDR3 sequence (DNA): TGTGCCTGGAGTGTAAAGGGCACCGGGGAGCTGTTTTTT.

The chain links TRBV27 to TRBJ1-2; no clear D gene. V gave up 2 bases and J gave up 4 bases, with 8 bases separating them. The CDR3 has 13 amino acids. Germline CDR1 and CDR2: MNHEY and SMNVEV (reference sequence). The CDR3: CASSLGVRYGYTF. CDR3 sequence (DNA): TGTGCCAGCAGTTTAGGGGTCCGCTATGGCTACACCTTC.

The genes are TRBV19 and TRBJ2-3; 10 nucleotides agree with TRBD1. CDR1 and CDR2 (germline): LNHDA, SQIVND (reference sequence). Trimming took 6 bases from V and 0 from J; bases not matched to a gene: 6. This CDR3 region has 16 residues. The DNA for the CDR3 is TGTGCCAGTAGCCTAGACAGGGGGCTCAGCACAGATACGCAGTATTTT. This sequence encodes CASSLDRGLSTDTQYF.

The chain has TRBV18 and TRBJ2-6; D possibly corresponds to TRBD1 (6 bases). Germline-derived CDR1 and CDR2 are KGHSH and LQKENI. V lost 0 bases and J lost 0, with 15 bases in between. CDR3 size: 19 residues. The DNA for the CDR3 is TGTGCCAGCTCACCACCCCGACAGGCGAACTCCTCTGGGGCCAACGTCCTGACTTTC. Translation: CASSPPRQANSSGANVLTF.

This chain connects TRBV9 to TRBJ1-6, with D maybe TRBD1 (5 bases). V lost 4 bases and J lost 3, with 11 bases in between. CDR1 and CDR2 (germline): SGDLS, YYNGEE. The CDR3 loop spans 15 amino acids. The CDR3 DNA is TGTGCCAGCAGCCTAAGGGGTAACTATAATTCACCCCTCCACTTT. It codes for CASSLRGNYNSPLHF.

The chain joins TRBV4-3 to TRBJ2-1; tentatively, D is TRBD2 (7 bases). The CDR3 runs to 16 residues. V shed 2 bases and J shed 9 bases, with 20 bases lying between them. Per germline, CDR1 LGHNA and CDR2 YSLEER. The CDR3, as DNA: TGCGCCAGCAGCCAAATGATTGCGGGGGCTGGAAGTGAGCAGTTCTTC. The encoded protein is CASSQMIAGAGSEQFF.

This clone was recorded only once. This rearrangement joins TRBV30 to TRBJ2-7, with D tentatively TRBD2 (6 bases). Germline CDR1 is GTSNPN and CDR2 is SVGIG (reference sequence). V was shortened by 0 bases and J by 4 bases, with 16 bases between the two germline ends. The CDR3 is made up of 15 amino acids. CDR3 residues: CAWSVTQGGIYEQYF. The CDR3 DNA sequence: TGTGCCTGGAGTGTGACTCAGGGAGGTATTTACGAGCAGTACTTC.

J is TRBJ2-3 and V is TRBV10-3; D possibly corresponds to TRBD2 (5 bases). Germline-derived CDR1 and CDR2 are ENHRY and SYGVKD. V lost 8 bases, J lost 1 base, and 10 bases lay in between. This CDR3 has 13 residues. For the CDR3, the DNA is TGTGCCATCTCTCTGAGGGGCACAGATACGCAGTATTTT. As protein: CAISLRGTDTQYF.

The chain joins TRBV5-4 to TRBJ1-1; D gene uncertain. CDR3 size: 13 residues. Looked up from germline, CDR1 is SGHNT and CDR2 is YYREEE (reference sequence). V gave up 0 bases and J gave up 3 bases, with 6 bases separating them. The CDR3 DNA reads TGTGCCAGCAGCTTGGACCCGTACACTGAAGCTTTCTTT. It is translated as CASSLDPYTEAFF.

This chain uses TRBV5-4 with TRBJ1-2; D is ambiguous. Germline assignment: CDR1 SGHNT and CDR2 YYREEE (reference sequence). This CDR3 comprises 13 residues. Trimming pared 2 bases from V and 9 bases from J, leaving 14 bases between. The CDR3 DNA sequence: TGTGCCAGCAGCTTCGATCGACGGAGTCGCTACACCTTC. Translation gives CASSFDRRSRYTF.

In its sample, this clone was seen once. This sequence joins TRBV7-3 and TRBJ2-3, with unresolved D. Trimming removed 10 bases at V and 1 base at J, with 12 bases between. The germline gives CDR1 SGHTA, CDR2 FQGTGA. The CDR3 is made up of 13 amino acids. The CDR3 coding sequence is TGTGCCACCGAGCGATTTCGCACAGATACGCAGTATTTT. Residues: CATERFRTDTQYF.

The CDR3 nucleotides read TGTGCCAGTAGTATAGTCTCCGGACAGTACTATGGCTACACCTTC. Amino acid sequence: CASSIVSGQYYGYTF. This chain uses TRBV19 with TRBJ1-2; maybe TRBD1 (6 bases). Germline V gene data show CDR1 as LNHDA and CDR2 as SQIVND (reference sequence). The CDR3 consists of 15 residues. V lost 1 base, J lost 3 bases, and 12 bases lay in between.

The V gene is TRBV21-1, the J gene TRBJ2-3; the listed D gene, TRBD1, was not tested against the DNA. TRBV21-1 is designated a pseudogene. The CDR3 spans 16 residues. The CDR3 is CASSKGQVTGTDTQYF. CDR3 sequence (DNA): TGTGCCAGCAGCAAAGGACAGGTCACGGGTACAGATACGCAGTATTTT.

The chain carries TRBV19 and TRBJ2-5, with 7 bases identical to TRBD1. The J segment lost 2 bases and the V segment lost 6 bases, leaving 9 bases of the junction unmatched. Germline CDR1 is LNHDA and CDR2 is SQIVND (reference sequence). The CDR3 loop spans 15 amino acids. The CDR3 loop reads CASRIVGQIQETQYF. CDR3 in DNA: TGTGCCAGTAGGATCGTGGGACAGATACAAGAGACCCAGTACTTC.

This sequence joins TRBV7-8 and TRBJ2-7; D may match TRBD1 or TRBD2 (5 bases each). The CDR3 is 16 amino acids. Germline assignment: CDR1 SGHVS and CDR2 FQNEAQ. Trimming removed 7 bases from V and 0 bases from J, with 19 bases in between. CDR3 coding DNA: TGTGCCAGCACCCCCCTCGCGGCAGGGAGCTCCTACGAGCAGTACTTC. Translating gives CASTPLAAGSSYEQYF.

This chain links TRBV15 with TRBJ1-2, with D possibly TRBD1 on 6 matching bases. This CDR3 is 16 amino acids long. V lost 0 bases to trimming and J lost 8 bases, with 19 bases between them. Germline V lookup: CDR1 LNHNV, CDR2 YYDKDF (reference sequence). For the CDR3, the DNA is TGTGCCACCAGCAGAGAATATCCGGGGGGCGGGAACGGCTACACCTTC. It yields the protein CATSREYPGGGNGYTF.

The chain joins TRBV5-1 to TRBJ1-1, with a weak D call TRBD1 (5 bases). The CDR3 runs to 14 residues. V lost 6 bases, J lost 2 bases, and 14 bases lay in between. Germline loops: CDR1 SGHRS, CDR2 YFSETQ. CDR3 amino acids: CASKTGTSNTEAFF. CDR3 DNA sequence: TGCGCCAGCAAGACCGGGACGTCAAACACTGAAGCTTTCTTT.

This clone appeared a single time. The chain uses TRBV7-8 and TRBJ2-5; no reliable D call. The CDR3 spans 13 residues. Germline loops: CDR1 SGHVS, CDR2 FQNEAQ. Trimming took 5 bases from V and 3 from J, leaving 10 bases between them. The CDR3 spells CASSALGKETQYF. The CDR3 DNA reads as TGTGCCAGCAGCGCCCTGGGCAAAGAGACCCAGTACTTC.

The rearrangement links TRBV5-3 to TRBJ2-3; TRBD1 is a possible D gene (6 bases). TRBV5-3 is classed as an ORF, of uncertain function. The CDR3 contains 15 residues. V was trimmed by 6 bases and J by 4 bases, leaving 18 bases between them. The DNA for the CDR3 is TGTGCCAGAAAAAACGGCAGGGGCGCCCCAGATACGCAGTATTTT. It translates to CARKNGRGAPDTQYF.

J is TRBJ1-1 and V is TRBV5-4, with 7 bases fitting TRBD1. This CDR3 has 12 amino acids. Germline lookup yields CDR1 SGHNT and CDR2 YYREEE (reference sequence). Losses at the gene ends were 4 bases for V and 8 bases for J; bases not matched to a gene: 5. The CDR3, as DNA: TGTGCCAGCAGCGTCCGGACAGGCGAAGCTTTCTTT. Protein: CASSVRTGEAFF.